A selection of T cell receptor beta chains follows, all from one sample in a study of blood T cell repertoires in COVID-19. Sequencing used immunoSEQ multiplex PCR; TCRdb keeps in-frame clones, though not all of them. The sample records a few hundred thousand clones, around 87% being singletons. The specimen sequenced was PBMCs or T cells enriched from blood (not recorded which). These receptors all stem from a woman younger than 35 with acute COVID-19. CDR3s include the opening cysteine and the closing phenylalanine or tryptophan. Fields, in order: D gene, V gene, J gene, clone size, CDR3 DNA, CDR3 protein. A D gene is named only where the DNA matches it firmly. Some rows mark clone size as missing; the rest say once, few, many or name a class of expanded clone.

D: TRBD1
V: TRBV9
J: TRBJ2-5
size: -
DNA: TGTGCCAGCAGCGTGGGGACAGGGTCGGAGACCCAGTACTTC
CDR3: CASSVGTGSETQYF

D: TRBD1
V: TRBV18
J: TRBJ1-5
size: -
DNA: TGTGCCAGCACGCCCGACAGGGATCAGCCCCAGCATTTT
CDR3: CASTPDRDQPQHF

D: TRBD1
V: TRBV28
J: TRBJ2-1
size: -
DNA: TGTGCCAGCAGTTTGGGACAGGGCCCGGACGAGCAGTTCTTC
CDR3: CASSLGQGPDEQFF

D: -
V: TRBV5-1
J: TRBJ2-5
size: once
DNA: TGCGCCAGCAGCTTGGCCGCGGGCCTACAAGAGACCCAGTACTTC
CDR3: CASSLAAGLQETQYF

D: -
V: TRBV27
J: TRBJ1-4
size: -
DNA: TGTGCCAGCAGTTCGGCTCGAGGATCTCACGAAAAACTGTTTTTT
CDR3: CASSSARGSHEKLFF

D: TRBD2
V: TRBV28
J: TRBJ2-1
size: -
DNA: TGTGCCAGCAGTTCGGGACTAGCGGGAGGGTGGGGCAATGAGCAGTTCTTC
CDR3: CASSSGLAGGWGNEQFF

D: -
V: TRBV5-1
J: TRBJ2-7
size: -
DNA: TGCGCCAGCAGCATACTGACAGGTTTGACCTACGAGCAGTACTTC
CDR3: CASSILTGLTYEQYF

D: TRBD1
V: TRBV12-5
J: TRBJ1-5
size: -
DNA: TGTGCTAGTGGTTTGGGGAACGCGCAGGGGGGAGACTTAACTTCGAGCCAGCCCCAGCATTTT
CDR3: CASGLGNAQGGDLTSSQPQHF

D: -
V: TRBV27
J: TRBJ1-5
size: -
DNA: TGTGCCAGCAGTCCCTCTTATGAGAAGCCCCAGCATTTT
CDR3: CASSPSYEKPQHF

D: TRBD1
V: TRBV3-1/TRBV3-2
J: TRBJ1-6
size: -
DNA: TGTGCCAGCAGCATCTGGGACAGTCTTGAGGGTAATTCACCCCTCCACTTT
CDR3: CASSIWDSLEGNSPLHF

D: -
V: TRBV7-9
J: TRBJ2-7
size: -
DNA: TGTGCCAGCAGCTTAACACTAGTCCCCGACGAGCAGTACTTC
CDR3: CASSLTLVPDEQYF

D: TRBD1
V: TRBV9
J: TRBJ2-6
size: -
DNA: TGTGCCAGCAGCGTTTGGTTAACAGGGGCTGGGGCCAACGTCCTGACTTTC
CDR3: CASSVWLTGAGANVLTF

D: TRBD1
V: TRBV7-2
J: TRBJ1-3
size: -
DNA: TGTGCCAGCAGCTTAGGACAGGGGGACACCATATATTTT
CDR3: CASSLGQGDTIYF

D: TRBD1
V: TRBV10-3
J: TRBJ1-2
size: -
DNA: TGTGCCACACCGGGACAGTATGGCTACACCTTC
CDR3: CATPGQYGYTF

D: TRBD1
V: TRBV28
J: TRBJ1-2
size: -
DNA: TGTGCCAGCAGTCCCACCGGGACAGGGAGTAGCTATGGCTACACCTTC
CDR3: CASSPTGTGSSYGYTF

D: -
V: TRBV13
J: TRBJ1-4
size: -
DNA: TGTGCCAGCAGCTTATGGGGTCAGGGTAATGAAAAACTGTTTTTT
CDR3: CASSLWGQGNEKLFF

D: -
V: TRBV27
J: TRBJ1-5
size: -
DNA: TGTGCCAGCAGTTTGGGAGGGCAGCCCCAGCATTTT
CDR3: CASSLGGQPQHF

D: TRBD2
V: TRBV20-1
J: TRBJ2-3
size: -
DNA: TGCAGTGCTAGTACCAGACTAGCGGACACAGATACGCAGTATTTT
CDR3: CSASTRLADTDTQYF

D: -
V: TRBV28
J: TRBJ1-1
size: -
DNA: TGTGCCAGCAGTATCCGACGGGACACTGAAGCTTTCTTT
CDR3: CASSIRRDTEAFF

D: -
V: TRBV11-1
J: TRBJ2-3
size: -
DNA: TGTGCCAGCAGCTTAGTTCGGAGAGATACGCAGTATTTT
CDR3: CASSLVRRDTQYF